This T cell receptor (beta chain) was obtained from a study of T cells after yellow fever vaccination. This clonotype was picked up a small number of times. Its antigen is still unknown. The CDR3 runs to 16 residues. Study observations and caveats: Most primary-vaccination clones recurred post-booster (about 96% CD4, roughly 90% CD8).

One entry per CDR3 protein, called by TCRdb with MiXCR from the 5' RACE reads. Of nearly 550,000 distinct CDR3 sequences listed, about a fifth were seen once; the top ten hold roughly an eighth. This chain joins TRBV21-1 and TRBJ2-7; TRBD1, the table's D call, lacks a check against the DNA. TRBV21-1 is a pseudogene locus. The TCR comes from a man aged 30-40 years who received the YFV17D yellow fever vaccine. Sequenced material: PBMCs, taken 15 days after the yellow fever booster vaccination. Here the CDR3 reads CASGSDPGTLSYEQYF. CDR3 nucleotides: TGTGCCAGCGGATCAGACCCCGGGACGCTCTCCTACGAGCAGTACTTC.